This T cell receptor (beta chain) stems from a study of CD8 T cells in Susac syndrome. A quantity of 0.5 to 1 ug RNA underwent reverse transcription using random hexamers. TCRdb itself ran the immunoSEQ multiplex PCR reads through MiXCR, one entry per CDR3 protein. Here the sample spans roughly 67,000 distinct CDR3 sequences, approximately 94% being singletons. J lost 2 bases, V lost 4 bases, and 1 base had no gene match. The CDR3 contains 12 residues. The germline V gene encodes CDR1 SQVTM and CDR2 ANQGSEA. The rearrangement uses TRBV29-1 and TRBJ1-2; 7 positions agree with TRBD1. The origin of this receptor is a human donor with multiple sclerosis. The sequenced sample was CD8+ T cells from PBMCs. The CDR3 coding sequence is TGCAGCGTTGGACAGGGCAACTATGGCTACACCTTC. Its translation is CSVGQGNYGYTF.